Described below is a single T cell receptor (beta chain) sequence and its context. CDR3 length equals 13 residues. Germline lookup yields CDR1 MGHDK and CDR2 SYGVNS. V shed 6 bases and J shed 2 bases, with 11 bases lying between them. Every TCR cDNA molecule bore a unique molecular identifier. TCRdb processed the 5' RACE reads anew with MiXCR; each CDR3 protein has one entry. This sample has about 92,000 distinct CDR3 sequences, with about an eighth found just once. This sample is drawn from a study of spatial heterogeneity in lung cancer. Study-wide background: The study consistently detected more beta-chain than alpha-chain sequences. The average count in raw reads for each unique TCR and UMI combination exceeded nine appearances.

Specified time point: sample taken at primary tumor resection. Sequencing covered unsorted whole RNA taken from tumor, nontumor lung or frozen PBMC. The roughly 68 donors had untreated early-stage non-small cell lung cancer. Sequencing was performed on PBMCs, taken at surgery. The genes are TRBV25-1 and TRBJ2-7; D ambiguous. This receptor was obtained from a male donor with early-stage non-small cell lung cancer. The CDR3 region is CASRHAGTYEQYF. The CDR3 region has the DNA TGTGCCAGCAGACACGCAGGCACCTACGAGCAGTACTTC.